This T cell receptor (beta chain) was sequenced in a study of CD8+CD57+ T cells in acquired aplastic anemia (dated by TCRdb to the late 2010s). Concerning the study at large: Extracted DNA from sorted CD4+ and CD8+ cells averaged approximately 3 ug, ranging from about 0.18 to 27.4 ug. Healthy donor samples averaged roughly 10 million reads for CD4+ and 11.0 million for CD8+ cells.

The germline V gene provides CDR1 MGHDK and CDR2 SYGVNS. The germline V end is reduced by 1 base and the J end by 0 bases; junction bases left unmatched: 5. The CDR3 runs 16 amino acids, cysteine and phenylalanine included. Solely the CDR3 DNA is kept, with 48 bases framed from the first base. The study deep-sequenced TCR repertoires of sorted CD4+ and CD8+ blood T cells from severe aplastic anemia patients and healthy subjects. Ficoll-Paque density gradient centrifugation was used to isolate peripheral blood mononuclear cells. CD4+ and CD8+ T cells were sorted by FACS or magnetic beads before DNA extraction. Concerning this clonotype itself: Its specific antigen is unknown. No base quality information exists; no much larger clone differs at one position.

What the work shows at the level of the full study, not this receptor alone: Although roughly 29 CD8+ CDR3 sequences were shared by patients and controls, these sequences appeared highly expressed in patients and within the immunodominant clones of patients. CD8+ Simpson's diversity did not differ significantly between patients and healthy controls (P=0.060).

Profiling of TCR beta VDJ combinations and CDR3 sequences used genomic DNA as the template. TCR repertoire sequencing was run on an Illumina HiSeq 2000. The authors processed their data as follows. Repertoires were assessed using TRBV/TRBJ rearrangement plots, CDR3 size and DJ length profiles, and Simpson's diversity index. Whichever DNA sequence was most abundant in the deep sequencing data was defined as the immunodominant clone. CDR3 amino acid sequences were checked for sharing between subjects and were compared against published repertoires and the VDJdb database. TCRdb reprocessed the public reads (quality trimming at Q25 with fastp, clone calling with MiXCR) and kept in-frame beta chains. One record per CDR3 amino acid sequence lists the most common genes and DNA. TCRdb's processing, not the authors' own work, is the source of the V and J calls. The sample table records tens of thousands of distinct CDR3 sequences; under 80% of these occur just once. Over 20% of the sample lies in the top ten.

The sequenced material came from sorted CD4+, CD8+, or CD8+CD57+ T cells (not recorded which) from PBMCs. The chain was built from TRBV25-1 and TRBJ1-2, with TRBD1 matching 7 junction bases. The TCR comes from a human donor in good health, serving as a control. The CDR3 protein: CASSESGTASNYGYTF. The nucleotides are TGTGCCAGCAGTGAATCCGGGACAGCCTCTAACTATGGCTACACCTTC.